Listed below are T cell receptor beta chains from one sample, sequenced in a study of CD8 T cells in Susac syndrome. TCRdb used MiXCR to reprocess the immunoSEQ multiplex PCR reads, holding one entry per CDR3 protein. The sample yields some 180,000 distinct CDR3 sequences, 90% to 95% seen once. The sequenced material came from CD4+ T cells from PBMCs. These receptors were collected from a human donor with Susac syndrome. Both conserved end residues are part of each CDR3. D genes are given only for firm matches. Clone size is stated in some rows and not others, as once, few, many or a class when expanded.

v_gene	abundance	j_gene	d_gene	CDR3aa	CDR3nt
TRBV18	NA	TRBJ2-2	NA	CASSTRGIDTGELFF	TGTGCCAGCTCGACGAGGGGGATCGACACCGGGGAGCTGTTTTTT
TRBV30	NA	TRBJ1-2	NA	CAWLPLENYGYTF	TGTGCCTGGCTACCACTCGAAAACTATGGCTACACCTTC
TRBV6-2/TRBV6-3	NA	TRBJ1-2	NA	CASSKNRADYGYTF	TGTGCCAGCAGTAAGAACAGGGCGGACTATGGCTACACCTTC
TRBV2	once	TRBJ2-1	NA	CASSEVGRSSYNEQFF	TGTGCCAGCAGTGAAGTTGGACGGAGCTCCTACAATGAGCAGTTCTTC
TRBV12-3/TRBV12-4	NA	TRBJ2-7	TRBD1	CASSLGTGVYEQYF	TGTGCCAGCAGTTTGGGGACAGGGGTCTACGAGCAGTACTTC
TRBV29-1	NA	TRBJ2-5	NA	CSVEAGEETQYF	TGCAGCGTTGAAGCCGGAGAAGAGACCCAGTACTTC
TRBV13	NA	TRBJ2-1	NA	CASSILSYNEQFF	TGTGCCAGCAGCATCCTCTCCTACAATGAGCAGTTCTTC
TRBV7-2	NA	TRBJ2-7	NA	CASSPTFREVSYEQYF	TGTGCCAGCAGCCCGACGTTCAGGGAAGTTTCCTACGAGCAGTACTTC
TRBV7-9	NA	TRBJ2-2	NA	CASRSKSTGELFF	TGTGCCAGCAGATCAAAATCCACCGGGGAGCTGTTTTTT
TRBV30	NA	TRBJ2-2	TRBD2	CAWSSGSTGELFF	TGTGCCTGGAGTAGCGGGAGCACCGGGGAGCTGTTTTTT